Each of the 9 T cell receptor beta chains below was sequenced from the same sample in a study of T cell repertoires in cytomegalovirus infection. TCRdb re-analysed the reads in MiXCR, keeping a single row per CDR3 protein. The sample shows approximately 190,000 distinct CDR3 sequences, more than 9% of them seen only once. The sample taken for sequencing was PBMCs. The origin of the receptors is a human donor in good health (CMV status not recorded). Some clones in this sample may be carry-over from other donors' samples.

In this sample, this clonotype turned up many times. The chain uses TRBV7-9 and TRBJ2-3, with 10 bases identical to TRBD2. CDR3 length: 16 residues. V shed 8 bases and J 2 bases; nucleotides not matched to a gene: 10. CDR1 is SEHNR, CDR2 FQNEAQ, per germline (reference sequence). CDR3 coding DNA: TGTGCCAGCGAGGAAGAACTAGCGGGGTACACAGATACGCAGTATTTT. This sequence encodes CASEEELAGYTDTQYF.

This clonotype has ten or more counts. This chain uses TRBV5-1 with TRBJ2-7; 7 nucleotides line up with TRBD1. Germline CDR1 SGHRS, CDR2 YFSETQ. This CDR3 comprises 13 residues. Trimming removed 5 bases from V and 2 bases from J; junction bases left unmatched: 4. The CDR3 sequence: CASRYDRAYEQYF. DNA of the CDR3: TGCGCCAGCAGATACGACAGGGCCTACGAGCAGTACTTC.

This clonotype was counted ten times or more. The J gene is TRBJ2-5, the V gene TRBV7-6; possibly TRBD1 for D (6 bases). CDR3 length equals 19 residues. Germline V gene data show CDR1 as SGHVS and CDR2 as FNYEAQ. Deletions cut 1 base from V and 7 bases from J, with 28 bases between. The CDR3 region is CASSLGSSVRDNQEWTQYF. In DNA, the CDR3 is TGTGCCAGCAGCTTAGGGTCTTCTGTCAGGGACAACCAAGAGTGGACCCAGTACTTC.

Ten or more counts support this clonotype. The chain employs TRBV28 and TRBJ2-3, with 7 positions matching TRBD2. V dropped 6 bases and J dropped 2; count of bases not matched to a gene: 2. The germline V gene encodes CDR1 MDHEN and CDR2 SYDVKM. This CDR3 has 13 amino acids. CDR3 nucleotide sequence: TGTGCCAGCAGGACTAGCACCACAGATACGCAGTATTTT. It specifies CASRTSTTDTQYF.

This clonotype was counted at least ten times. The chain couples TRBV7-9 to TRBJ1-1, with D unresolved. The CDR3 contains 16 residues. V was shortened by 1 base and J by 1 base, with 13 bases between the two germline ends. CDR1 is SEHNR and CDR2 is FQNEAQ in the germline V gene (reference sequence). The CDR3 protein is CASSLGPGDRNTEAFF. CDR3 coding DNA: TGTGCCAGCAGCTTAGGGCCTGGGGATCGGAACACTGAAGCTTTCTTT. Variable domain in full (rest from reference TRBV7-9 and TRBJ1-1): DTGVSQNPRHKITKRGQNVTFRCDPISEHNRLYWYRQTLGQGPEFLTYFQNEAQLEKSRLLSDRFSAERPKGSFSTLEIQRTEQGDSAMYLCASSLGPGDRNTEAFFGQGTRLTVV.

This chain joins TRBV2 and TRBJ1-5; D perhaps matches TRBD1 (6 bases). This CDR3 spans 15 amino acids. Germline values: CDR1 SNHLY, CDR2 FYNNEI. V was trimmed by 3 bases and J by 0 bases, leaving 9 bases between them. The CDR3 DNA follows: TGTGCCAGCAGTGAGGACAGTTATAGCAATCAGCCCCAGCATTTT. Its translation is CASSEDSYSNQPQHF.

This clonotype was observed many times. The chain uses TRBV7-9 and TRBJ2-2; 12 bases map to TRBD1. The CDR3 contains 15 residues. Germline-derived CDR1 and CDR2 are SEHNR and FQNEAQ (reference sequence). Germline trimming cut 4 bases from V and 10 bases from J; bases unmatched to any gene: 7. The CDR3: CASSSGTGGLVELFF. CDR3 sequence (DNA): TGTGCCAGCAGCTCCGGGACAGGGGGCCTAGTGGAGCTGTTTTTT.

The CDR3 loop reads CASSQRTSGRTIQYF. As DNA, the CDR3 is TGTGCCAGCAGCCAAAGGACTAGCGGGAGAACCATTCAGTACTTC. This chain links TRBV4-2 with TRBJ2-4; 13 bases agree with TRBD2. V dropped 2 bases and J dropped 9; count of bases not matched to a gene: 4. CDR1 and CDR2 from the germline V gene are LGHNA and YNFKEQ. The CDR3 contains 15 residues.

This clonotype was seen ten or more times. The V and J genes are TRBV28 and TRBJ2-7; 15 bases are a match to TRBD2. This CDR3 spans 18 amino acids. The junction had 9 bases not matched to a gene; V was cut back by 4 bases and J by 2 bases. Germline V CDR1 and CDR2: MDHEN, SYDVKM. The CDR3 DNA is TGTGCCAGCAGTTCCCGGTGGACTAGCGGGAGGGACCCCTACGAGCAGTACTTC. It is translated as CASSSRWTSGRDPYEQYF. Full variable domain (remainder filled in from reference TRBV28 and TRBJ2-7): DVKVTQSSRYLVKRTGEKVFLECVQDMDHENMFWYRQDPGLGLRLIYFSYDVKMKEKGDIPEGYSVSREKKERFSLILESASTNQTSMYLCASSSRWTSGRDPYEQYFGPGTRLTVT.